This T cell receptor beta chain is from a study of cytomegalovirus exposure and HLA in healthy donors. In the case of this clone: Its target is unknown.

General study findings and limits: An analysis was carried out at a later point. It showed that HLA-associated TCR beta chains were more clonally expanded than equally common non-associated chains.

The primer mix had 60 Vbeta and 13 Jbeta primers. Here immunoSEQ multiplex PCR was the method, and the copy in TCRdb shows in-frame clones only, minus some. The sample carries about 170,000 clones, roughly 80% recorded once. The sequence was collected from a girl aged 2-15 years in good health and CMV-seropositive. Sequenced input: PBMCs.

CDR3 residues: CASSIRGAWETQYF. As DNA, the CDR3 is TGTGCCAGTAGTATACGGGGGGCCTGGGAGACCCAGTACTTC. J is TRBJ2-5 and V is TRBV19; D perhaps matches TRBD2 (7 bases). CDR1 is LNHDA and CDR2 is SQIVND in the germline V gene (reference sequence). The V gene lost 2 bases and the J gene lost 5 bases, with 12 bases spanning the gap. The length of the CDR3 is 14 residues. The variable domain in full, with the rest retrieved from reference TRBV19 and TRBJ2-5, is DGGITQSPKYLFRKEGQNVTLSCEQNLNHDAMYWYRQDPGQGLRLIYYSQIVNDFQKGDIAEGYSVSREKKESFPLTVTSAQKNPTAFYLCASSIRGAWETQYFGPGTRLLVL.